The 30 T cell receptor beta chains in this list originate from one sample, sequenced in a study of T cells after yellow fever vaccination (dated by TCRdb to about 2019). The sample's treatment or condition label is to be understood as: live attenuated yellow fever vaccine strain. Receptor amplification or capture employed 5' RACE. The instrument was an Illumina HiSeq 2500. The public sequencing data were trimmed at Q25 with fastp and processed into clonotypes with MiXCR by TCRdb, which kept only in-frame beta chains. Entries that share a CDR3 protein sequence are merged under the most common genes and DNA. Across this sample there are 300,000 to 400,000 distinct CDR3 sequences, with 8% to 9.5% seen only once. The ten largest clones capture about 16% of the sample. Sequences were derived from PBMCs, sampled 45 days after the first yellow fever vaccination. The source is a man between 18 and 35 years old who received the YFV17D yellow fever vaccine.

This clonotype was recorded many times. The chain employs TRBV7-2 and TRBJ2-5, with D tentatively TRBD1 (7 bases). The CDR3 sequence is 16 residues long. Trimming took 6 bases from V and 4 from J, leaving 21 bases between them. Per the germline V gene, CDR1 is SGHTA and CDR2 is FQGNSA. CDR3 bases: TGTGCCAGCAGTTTCCCTTACGCAGGGGGGAGAGAGACCCAGTACTTC. Encoded protein: CASSFPYAGGRETQYF.

This clonotype has only a few counts. This chain links TRBV7-3 with TRBJ2-3; D unclear. Per the germline V gene, CDR1 is SGHTA and CDR2 is FQGTGA. Trimming shortened V by 5 bases and J by 4 bases, and 7 bases separated the two germline ends. The CDR3 loop spans 12 amino acids. CDR3 nucleotide sequence: TGTGCCAGCAGCCACCTCTCAGATACGCAGTATTTT. This sequence encodes CASSHLSDTQYF.

The chain employs TRBV12-3 or TRBV12-4 and TRBJ2-6; 10 positions match TRBD1. This CDR3 spans 19 amino acids. The V segment lost 6 bases and the J segment 0 bases; nucleotides outside the gene matches: 11. The CDR3 is CASRPKPGTGVSGANVLTF. The CDR3 region has the DNA TGTGCCAGCAGGCCCAAACCCGGGACAGGGGTCTCTGGGGCCAACGTCCTGACTTTC.

This clonotype was detected only a few times. The chain joins TRBV6-2 or TRBV6-3 to TRBJ2-7; the D gene is possibly TRBD1 (6 bases). CDR1 is MNHEY and CDR2 is SVGEGT in the germline V gene. V dropped 8 bases and J dropped 2 bases, with 16 bases sitting between them. This CDR3 has 14 amino acids. The CDR3 spells CASERTAFPYEQYF. The CDR3 bases are TGTGCCAGCGAGCGGACAGCTTTTCCCTACGAGCAGTACTTC.

This clonotype was picked up a small number of times. This sequence joins TRBV27 and TRBJ1-1; perhaps TRBD1 as D (5 bases). The V gene lost 6 bases and the J gene lost 3 bases, with 11 bases spanning the gap. The CDR3 sequence is 13 residues long. CDR1 and CDR2 (germline): MNHEY, SMNVEV (reference sequence). CDR3 in DNA: TGTGCCAGCAGGCTAATAGGGGACACTGAAGCTTTCTTT. It specifies CASRLIGDTEAFF.

The chain links TRBV7-2 to TRBJ2-1, with D tentatively TRBD1 or TRBD2 (7 bases each). V was cut by 5 bases and J by 4 bases, with 15 bases left in between. Germline CDR1 and CDR2: SGHTA and FQGNSA. This CDR3 is 15 amino acids long. Here the CDR3 DNA reads TGTGCCAGCAGCAGGGGGCTAGCGGCTTACAATGAGCAGTTCTTC. Amino acid sequence: CASSRGLAAYNEQFF.

On this clonotype itself: An end of the junction does not agree with germline; a read error may underlie this. The chain carries TRBV7-7 and TRBJ2-5, with D perhaps TRBD2 (7 bases). Germline V gene lookup returns CDR1 SSHAT and CDR2 FNYEAQ (reference sequence). This CDR3 contains 15 residues. CDR3 nucleotides: TGTGCTAGCAGCAGGGGTCGCGGGGGCCAAGAGACCCAGTACTTC. Its protein product is CASSRGRGGQETQYF.

The chain recombines TRBV19 with TRBJ2-3; maybe TRBD1 (6 bases). Between the trimmed V and J ends, which lost 5 bases and 4 bases, there was a span of 13 bases. This CDR3 has 14 residues. Germline CDR1 reads LNHDA; CDR2 reads SQIVND (reference sequence). The CDR3 bases are TGTGCCAGTAGTCGGACAGATTTGGCAGATACGCAGTATTTT. This gives the protein CASSRTDLADTQYF.

V usage is TRBV7-2 and J usage is TRBJ2-7; 8 bases match TRBD1. CDR1 is SGHTA and CDR2 is FQGNSA in the germline V gene. Germline trimming cut 6 bases from V and 4 bases from J; bases unmatched to any gene: 5. CDR3 length: 13 residues. The CDR3 DNA follows: TGTGCCAGCAGAGTGCAGGGGGCGTACGAGCAGTACTTC. This codes for CASRVQGAYEQYF.

This clonotype has a handful of counts. The V and J genes are TRBV7-2 and TRBJ2-6; D is uncertain. V lost 7 bases to trimming and J lost 4 bases, with 8 bases between them. The CDR3 extends over 13 amino acids. Germline V gives CDR1 SGHTA, CDR2 FQGNSA. The CDR3 reads CASTPFGANVLTF. The DNA for the CDR3 is TGTGCCAGCACCCCCTTCGGGGCCAACGTCCTGACTTTC.

This clonotype was picked up many times. J is TRBJ2-1 and V is TRBV12-3 or TRBV12-4; a weak D match, TRBD1 (5 bases). This CDR3 is built from 15 residues. Trimming removed 1 base from V and 4 bases from J, with 11 bases in between. The CDR3 bases are TGTGCCAGCAGTTTAGGTCAGGGATTATACAATGAGCAGTTCTTC. Its translation: CASSLGQGLYNEQFF.

In its sample, this clonotype was seen a few times. V gene TRBV7-2 combines with J gene TRBJ2-5; a possible D gene is TRBD1 (6 bases). V was shortened by 4 bases and J by 1 base, with 10 bases between the two germline ends. There are 14 residues in the CDR3. CDR1 SGHTA and CDR2 FQGNSA come from the germline V gene. CDR3 nucleotide sequence: TGTGCCAGCAGCTCATGGACAGCCCAAGAGACCCAGTACTTC. It specifies CASSSWTAQETQYF.

A few counts support this clonotype. The genes are TRBV20-1 and TRBJ1-2, with D perhaps TRBD1 (5 bases). CDR3 length equals 15 residues. Trimming shortened V by 0 bases and J by 6 bases, and 17 bases separated the two germline ends. Germline CDR1 DFQATT, CDR2 SNEGSKA (reference sequence). In DNA form, the CDR3 reads TGCAGTGCTAGAGATCGCGGGGGGATGTATCATGGCTACACCTTC. It is translated as CSARDRGGMYHGYTF.

This clonotype was seen a few times. The V call is TRBV4-1, the J call TRBJ2-7, with TRBD1 matching 7 bases. Germline V gene lookup returns CDR1 MGHRA and CDR2 YSYEKL. V shed 6 bases, J shed 3 bases, and the junction held 8 bases outside the gene matches. The CDR3 contains 14 residues. The CDR3 DNA sequence: TGCGCCAGCAGGCGATCGACAGGGATCTACGAGCAGTACTTC. Protein sequence: CASRRSTGIYEQYF.

The gene calls are TRBV6-2 or TRBV6-3 and TRBJ1-1; perhaps TRBD1 as D (6 bases). Trimming cost V 7 bases and J 3 bases, with 12 bases left between them. Germline V lookup: CDR1 MNHEY, CDR2 SVGEGT. The CDR3 loop spans 13 amino acids. CDR3 bases: TGTGCCAGCAACAAGGGGGGATACACTGAAGCTTTCTTT. Its translation is CASNKGGYTEAFF.

This clonotype came up a few times. The chain has TRBV5-4 and TRBJ2-3, with 8 bases identical to TRBD1. Germline V gene sequence: CDR1 SGHNT, CDR2 YYREEE (reference sequence). J gave up 4 bases and V 0 bases, and 13 bases lay outside the gene matches. The CDR3 extends over 18 amino acids. CDR3 in DNA: TGTGCCAGCAGCTTGGGGCCCCTCCGACAGGGGAATTCAGATACGCAGTATTTT. It codes for CASSLGPLRQGNSDTQYF. Filled out from reference TRBV5-4 and TRBJ2-3, the complete variable domain reads ETGVTQSPTHLIKTRGQQVTLRCSSQSGHNTVSWYQQALGQGPQFIFQYYREEENGRGNFPPRFSGLQFPNYSSELNVNALELDDSALYLCASSLGPLRQGNSDTQYFGPGTRLTVL.

This clonotype was picked up a small number of times. The CDR3 bases are TGTGCCAGCAGTTTATTCGGTAGCAATCAGCCCCAGCATTTT. It is translated as CASSLFGSNQPQHF. The gene calls are TRBV28 and TRBJ1-5; D is undetermined. There are 14 residues in the CDR3. Germline-derived CDR1 and CDR2 are MDHEN and SYDVKM. Trimming shortened V by 1 base and J by 0 bases, and 4 bases separated the two germline ends.

This clonotype occurred a few times. The V and J genes are TRBV27 and TRBJ1-5; D remains unclear. The V end lost 2 bases, the J end lost 4 bases, and 9 bases lay between the germline ends. CDR3 length: 14 residues. CDR1 and CDR2 (germline): MNHEY, SMNVEV (reference sequence). CDR3 DNA: TGTGCCAGCAGTTTACGTCAGGAAAATCAGCCCCAGCATTTT. Its translation is CASSLRQENQPQHF.

The chain carries TRBV6-2 or TRBV6-3 and TRBJ2-3, with 8 bases lining up with TRBD2. V lost 4 bases and J lost 10; bases outside the gene matches: 10. Germline loops: CDR1 MNHEY, CDR2 SVGEGT. CDR3 length: 14 amino acids. The CDR3 DNA reads TGTGCCAGCAGTTCACGCGACGGGACTAGATCGCAGTATTTT. It encodes CASSSRDGTRSQYF.

This clonotype has just a few counts. The chain carries TRBV7-9 and TRBJ2-7; D perhaps matches TRBD1 (5 bases). The CDR3 extends over 13 amino acids. Trimming removed 6 bases from V and 1 base from J, with 10 bases in between. Germline CDR1 SEHNR, CDR2 FQNEAQ (reference sequence). CDR3 sequence reads: CASRHTGSYEQYF. In DNA form, the CDR3 reads TGTGCCAGCAGACACACAGGTTCCTACGAGCAGTACTTC.

As regards this clonotype: A much larger clone lies one base from this, so it may be a read error. The chain couples TRBV6-4 to TRBJ2-1; D is unclear. The CDR3 extends over 15 amino acids. The germline gives CDR1 MRHNA, CDR2 SNTAGT. Trimming stripped 5 bases from V and 4 bases from J, with 15 bases between. CDR3 amino acids: CASSYTPTPYNEQFF. The CDR3 DNA sequence: TGTGCCAGCAGTTACACCCCAACACCTTACAATGAGCAGTTCTTC.

This clonotype was seen only a few times. V usage is TRBV11-2 and J usage is TRBJ2-1; 7 positions match TRBD2. The V gene's germline CDR1 is SGHAT and CDR2 FQNNGV. This CDR3 is built from 16 residues. Losses at the gene ends were 3 bases for V and 1 base for J; bases not matched to a gene: 6. The chain's CDR3 is CASSFLTGGSYNEQFF. The CDR3 DNA reads as TGTGCCAGCAGCTTCCTCACGGGGGGTTCCTACAATGAGCAGTTCTTC.

The chain recombines TRBV5-1 with TRBJ2-1; D uncertain. The V and J ends lost 5 bases and 8 bases respectively, with 14 bases between them. Germline V gene lookup returns CDR1 SGHRS and CDR2 YFSETQ. The CDR3 covers 13 residues. CDR3: CASSSFGSDEQFF. CDR3 nucleotide sequence: TGCGCCAGCAGTTCGTTTGGAAGCGATGAGCAGTTCTTC.

This clonotype was counted a few times. The V call is TRBV10-3, the J call TRBJ1-1, with D hard to call. Trimming took off 4 bases at V and 4 bases at J, with 13 bases between the two ends. CDR3 length: 14 amino acids. CDR1 and CDR2 (germline): ENHRY, SYGVKD. This CDR3 is CAISARTEGTEAFF. DNA of the CDR3: TGTGCCATCAGTGCGAGGACCGAAGGCACTGAAGCTTTCTTT.

The chain links TRBV20-1 to TRBJ1-1, with D possibly TRBD1 on 5 matching bases. Trimming removed 6 bases from V and 4 bases from J, with 21 bases in between. This CDR3 has 15 residues. The germline V gene encodes CDR1 DFQATT and CDR2 SNEGSKA (reference sequence). The CDR3 sequence is CSARVPGRGLTEAFF. CDR3 in DNA: TGCAGTGCACGGGTTCCCGGGCGGGGACTCACTGAAGCTTTCTTT.

This clonotype was counted a few times. The J gene is TRBJ1-4, the V gene TRBV7-2; possibly TRBD1 for D (6 bases). This CDR3 contains 16 residues. Germline V CDR1 and CDR2: SGHTA, FQGNSA. V lost 2 bases to trimming and J lost 3 bases, with 13 bases between them. The CDR3 sequence: CASSLMGAGANEKLFF. CDR3 in DNA: TGTGCCAGCAGCTTAATGGGGGCGGGCGCTAATGAAAAACTGTTTTTT. Full variable domain (rest looked up from reference TRBV7-2 and TRBJ1-4): GAGVSQSPSNKVTEKGKDVELRCDPISGHTALYWYRQSLGQGLEFLIYFQGNSAPDKSGLPSDRFSAERTGGSVSTLTIQRTQQEDSAVYLCASSLMGAGANEKLFFGSGTQLSVL.

This clonotype has a count of ten or more. The CDR3 here is CASSRTPDTQYF. CDR3 sequence (DNA): TGCGCCAGCAGTAGGACCCCAGATACGCAGTATTTT. The chain couples TRBV10-2 to TRBJ2-3; D is unresolved. The ends were cut back, 5 bases at V and 4 bases at J, with 7 bases in the middle. The CDR3 length is 12 residues. CDR1 and CDR2 (germline): WSHSY, SAAADI.

This clonotype came up many times. The chain carries TRBV5-1 and TRBJ2-7; 7 bases map to TRBD1. From germline, CDR1 is SGHRS and CDR2 YFSETQ. The junction had 0 bases not matched to a gene; V was cut back by 0 bases and J by 3 bases. The CDR3 totals 13 residues. CDR3 bases: TGCGCCAGCAGCTTGGACAGGGGCTACGAGCAGTACGTC. Its protein is CASSLDRGYEQYV.

In its sample, this clonotype was seen a few times. V gene TRBV20-1 combines with J gene TRBJ1-5; D perhaps matches TRBD1 (5 bases). The CDR3 extends over 17 amino acids. The germline V and J ends were trimmed by 2 bases and 0 bases, with 17 bases remaining between them. Germline CDR1 reads DFQATT; CDR2 reads SNEGSKA (reference sequence). The CDR3 DNA reads as TGCAGTGCTAGAAGCCCTACAGGAGAGGATAGCAATCAGCCCCAGCATTTT. Its protein is CSARSPTGEDSNQPQHF.

This clonotype was seen many times. The chain's CDR3 is CASSRGHKIYNEQFF. For the CDR3, the DNA is TGTGCCAGCAGCCGGGGGCATAAAATATACAATGAGCAGTTCTTC. The J gene is TRBJ2-1, the V gene TRBV12-3 or TRBV12-4; either TRBD1 or TRBD2 may supply D (6 bases each). The CDR3 has 15 residues. Between the trimmed V and J ends, which lost 6 bases and 4 bases, there was a span of 16 bases.